This TCR beta chain was recovered during a study of cytotoxic CD8 clonotypes in ibrutinib-treated CLL. Across the study: Across samples, productive templates numbered roughly 230,000 and productive rearrangements reached 94,082 on average.

Deep sequencing aimed at 1 in 200,000 to 1 in 1 million T cells' resolution. Assay: immunoSEQ multiplex PCR; the TCRdb copy retains only in-frame clones and omits some. The sample shows 250,000 to 350,000 clones, about 72% of them seen only once. About this clone itself: Its target is unknown.

Deletions cut 5 bases from V and 0 bases from J, with 4 bases between. The CDR3 length is 11 residues. Germline CDR1 DFQATT, CDR2 SNEGSKA (reference sequence). General study points: Patients had baseline clonality above age-matched healthy donors, and this clonality moved with circulating CD8+ T-cell counts. Elevated clonality accompanied ibrutinib response, with a return toward baseline values at progression.

This sequence originates from a human donor with chronic lymphocytic leukemia. This chain joins TRBV20-1 and TRBJ1-1, with D unresolved. This specimen was PBMCs, taken at disease progression, from a patient treated with ibrutinib. CDR3: CSADLNTEAFF. The CDR3 DNA follows: TGCAGTGCTGACCTGAACACTGAAGCTTTCTTT.